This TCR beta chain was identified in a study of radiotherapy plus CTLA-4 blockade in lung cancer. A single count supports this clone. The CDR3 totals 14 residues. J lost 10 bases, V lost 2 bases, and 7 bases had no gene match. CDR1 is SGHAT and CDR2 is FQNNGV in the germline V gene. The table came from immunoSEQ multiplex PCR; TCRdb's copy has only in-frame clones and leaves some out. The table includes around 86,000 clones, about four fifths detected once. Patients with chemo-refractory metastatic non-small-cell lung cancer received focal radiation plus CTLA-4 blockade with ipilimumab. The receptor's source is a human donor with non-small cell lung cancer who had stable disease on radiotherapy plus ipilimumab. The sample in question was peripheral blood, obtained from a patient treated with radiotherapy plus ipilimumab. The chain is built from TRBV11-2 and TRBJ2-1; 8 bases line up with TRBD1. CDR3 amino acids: CASSLSTGGGEQFF. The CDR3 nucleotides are TGTGCCAGCAGCTTAAGCACAGGGGGTGGCGAGCAGTTCTTC.